Each of the 13 T cell receptor beta chains below was sequenced from the same sample in a study of cytomegalovirus exposure and HLA in healthy donors. TCRdb's copy holds only in-frame clones and misses some; the assay was immunoSEQ multiplex PCR. Of around 150,000 clones listed, 85% to 90% are singletons. The specimen was PBMCs. Every receptor here comes from a woman aged 18-30 years in good health and CMV-seropositive.

This rearrangement joins TRBV30 to TRBJ2-7; weak D call: TRBD1 (5 bases). V was clipped by 3 bases and J by 0 bases, with 12 bases between them. The CDR3 extends over 14 amino acids. Germline values: CDR1 GTSNPN, CDR2 SVGIG (reference sequence). This chain's CDR3 is CAWRTYDSSYEQYF. The CDR3 region has the DNA TGTGCCTGGAGAACATATGACAGCTCCTACGAGCAGTACTTC.

DNA for the CDR3: TGTGCCAGCAGCTCCCCCGGGGGCTCTGGGGCCAACGTCCTGACTTTC. Translated: CASSSPGGSGANVLTF. This sequence joins TRBV7-2 and TRBJ2-6, with D perhaps TRBD2 (6 bases). Trimming removed 4 bases from V and 0 bases from J, with 10 bases in between. CDR1 and CDR2 (germline): SGHTA, FQGNSA. The CDR3 runs to 16 residues.

The table lists this clone with a count of one. DNA for the CDR3: TGTGCCAGCAGAACGGGAGGAGGAAGAGACGAGCAGTACTTC. Protein sequence: CASRTGGGRDEQYF. The chain carries TRBV6-1 and TRBJ2-7; TRBD2 agrees at 7 bases. V shed 6 bases, J shed 5 bases, and the junction held 10 bases outside the gene matches. The CDR3 is 14 residues long. CDR1 MNHNS and CDR2 SASEGT come from the germline V gene.

This chain joins TRBV10-1 and TRBJ2-5, with D unresolved. The germline gives CDR1 WNHNN, CDR2 SYGVQD (reference sequence). CDR3 length: 13 amino acids. Trimming took off 4 bases at V and 3 bases at J, with 9 bases between the two ends. The CDR3 here is CASSVAGEETQYF. DNA of the CDR3: TGCGCCAGCAGTGTGGCCGGAGAAGAGACCCAGTACTTC.

This chain links TRBV19 with TRBJ1-1, with no clear D. The CDR3 loop spans 15 amino acids. Per the germline V gene, CDR1 is LNHDA and CDR2 is SQIVND (reference sequence). Trimming left V 3 bases short and J 1 base short, with 12 bases between. CDR3 DNA: TGTGCCAGTAGTATCACCGTGGCAGGGAACACTGAAGCTTTCTTT. It codes for CASSITVAGNTEAFF.

This chain connects TRBV5-1 to TRBJ2-5, with 8 bases lining up with TRBD2. The CDR3 sequence is 14 residues long. V shed 1 base and J 5 bases; nucleotides not matched to a gene: 4. CDR1 is SGHRS, CDR2 YFSETQ, per germline. The CDR3, as DNA: TGCGCCAGCAGCTTGTCGGGAGGGCCCGAGACCCAGTACTTC. Amino acid sequence: CASSLSGGPETQYF.

The V and J genes are TRBV7-9 and TRBJ1-2; 7 bases align to TRBD1. V was pared by 3 bases and J by 6 bases, with 4 bases of the junction left unmatched. CDR1 and CDR2 (germline): SEHNR, FQNEAQ (reference sequence). The CDR3 is made up of 13 amino acids. The DNA of the CDR3 is TGTGCCAGCAGCTTTGGACAGGAAAATGGCTACACCTTC. It codes for CASSFGQENGYTF. The whole variable domain, filled in from reference TRBV7-9 and TRBJ1-2, reads DTGVSQNPRHKITKRGQNVTFRCDPISEHNRLYWYRQTLGQGPEFLTYFQNEAQLEKSRLLSDRFSAERPKGSFSTLEIQRTEQGDSAMYLCASSFGQENGYTFGSGTRLTVV.

V is TRBV9 and J is TRBJ2-3; 8 nucleotides align to TRBD1. This CDR3 has 15 residues. V lost 4 bases and J lost 4; bases outside the gene matches: 8. Looked up from germline, CDR1 is SGDLS and CDR2 is YYNGEE. The CDR3 here is CASSPQDRVPDTQYF. In DNA, the CDR3 is TGTGCCAGCAGCCCCCAGGACAGGGTTCCAGATACGCAGTATTTT. The full variable domain, in which reference TRBV9 and TRBJ2-3 provide the parts outside the CDR3, is DSGVTQTPKHLITATGQRVTLRCSPRSGDLSVYWYQQSLDQGLQFLIQYYNGEERAKGNILERFSAQQFPDLHSELNLSSLELGDSALYFCASSPQDRVPDTQYFGPGTRLTVL.

This clone has only a few counts. This sequence joins TRBV7-8 and TRBJ1-5; 8 nucleotides match TRBD1. CDR3 length equals 14 residues. The V gene end was trimmed by 4 bases and the J gene end by 2 bases; junction bases not matched to a gene: 1. Germline lookup yields CDR1 SGHVS and CDR2 FQNEAQ. CDR3 in amino acids: CASSWGQGNQPQHF. The DNA of the CDR3 is TGTGCCAGCAGCTGGGGACAGGGCAATCAGCCCCAGCATTTT.

The chain links TRBV18 to TRBJ1-1; D perhaps matches TRBD1 (5 bases). Trimming shortened V by 5 bases and J by 1 base, and 8 bases separated the two germline ends. The germline gives CDR1 KGHSH, CDR2 LQKENI. This CDR3 comprises 13 residues. The CDR3 DNA sequence: TGTGCCAGCTCAAGGCAGGGGAACACTGAAGCTTTCTTT. This translates into CASSRQGNTEAFF. Looking up the rest from reference TRBV18 and TRBJ1-1 gives the full variable domain: NAGVMQNPRHLVRRRGQEARLRCSPMKGHSHVYWYRQLPEEGLKFMVYLQKENIIDESGMPKERFSAEFPKEGPSILRIQQVVRGDSAAYFCASSRQGNTEAFFGQGTRLTVV.

This clone occurred once. This chain uses TRBV25-1 with TRBJ1-4; D unclear. The CDR3 contains 17 residues. Germline V gives CDR1 MGHDK, CDR2 SYGVNS. Deletions cut 0 bases from V and 4 bases from J, with 15 bases between. This chain's CDR3 is CASSEYSLTSHNEKLFF. CDR3 bases: TGTGCCAGCAGTGAATATAGTCTGACAAGCCATAATGAAAAACTGTTTTTT. The full variable domain, its missing parts supplied by reference TRBV25-1 and TRBJ1-4, is EADIYQTPRYLVIGTGKKITLECSQTMGHDKMYWYQQDPGMELHLIHYSYGVNSTEKGDLSSESTVSRIRTEHFPLTLESARPSHTSQYLCASSEYSLTSHNEKLFFGSGTQLSVL.

Only one count was recorded for this clone. The V gene is TRBV29-1, the J gene TRBJ1-1; 12 positions agree with TRBD1. The CDR3 has 15 amino acids. Trimming at V came to 5 bases and at J to 4 bases, leaving 8 bases not matched to a gene. The germline gives CDR1 SQVTM, CDR2 ANQGSEA. Here the CDR3 DNA reads TGCAGCGTTATGGGACAGGGGGCCTCGGTCACTGAAGCTTTCTTT. Amino acids: CSVMGQGASVTEAFF.

The rearrangement links TRBV15 to TRBJ1-1, with a weak D call TRBD1 (5 bases). In germline, CDR1 is LNHNV, CDR2 YYDKDF (reference sequence). V was clipped by 3 bases and J by 3 bases, with 11 bases between them. CDR3 size: 14 residues. The chain's CDR3 is CATSSGGYDTEAFF. DNA of the CDR3: TGTGCCACCAGCAGCGGGGGGTACGACACTGAAGCTTTCTTT.